The sequence of this T cell receptor beta chain was determined in a study of cytomegalovirus exposure and HLA in healthy donors (dated by TCRdb to about 2017). Describing the broader study: An earlier analysis of approximately 600 of the donors reported roughly 300 Gb of sequence data and 100 million to 140 million unique TCR beta sequences from 150 million to 200 million T cells. Roughly 300 gigabases of sequencing data and approximately 85 million unique TCR sequences were included in an early release covering about 700 HLA-typed donors. Among the roughly 400 genotyped donors, 75% to 90% belonged to the genetic ancestry cluster associated with self-reported Caucasian donors. The study aimed to test whether cataloging public T cell receptors could reveal signatures of past pathogen exposure. Using immunosequencing, the study profiled T cell repertoires from about 650 subjects and related those repertoires to cytomegalovirus serostatus. A separate validation cohort of roughly 120 different subjects was used in addition to the roughly 640-subject first cohort. The study combined high-throughput TCR immunosequencing, statistical association of individual TCRs with disease status, and machine learning to predict cytomegalovirus infection status. In a later analysis, previously published TCR beta repertoires from hundreds of donors were re-analyzed and high-resolution HLA genotyping was added so that TCR occurrence patterns could be studied. Rather than using new phenotypic data, the later analysis identified candidate immune exposures from TCR beta sequences and from how often those sequences occurred across donors. An earlier analysis of several hundred of the donors applied high-throughput TCR beta sequencing to assess whether each TCR beta V gene segment acted as functional or pseudogenic. Donor age, sex, ethnicity and CMV serostatus were compiled alongside the repertoire data. A later genetic analysis took genome-wide SNP genotypes for about three fifths of the roughly 700 donors and used that subset as a discovery cohort. All discovery cohort repertoires had been generated using a single sequencing platform. HLA typing included class I and class II loci at four-digit resolution. The number of typed donors differed by locus: about 629-640 for A, B, C, DRB1 and DQB1; approximately 540 for DQA1; about 600 for DPA1; and about 450 for DPB1. Because of strong linkage in the cohort, a few DR-DQ haplotypes were treated as single units for association and clustering. On average, about 240,000 unique TCR beta nucleotide sequences were sequenced per donor among a few hundred genotyped donors of the cohort, with around 19% of those sequences being non-productive.

The investigation overall reported the following: In a later analysis, the rate of TCR association differed among HLA loci, with DRB1 alleles having the most associated TCRs and HLA-C alleles having the fewest. Broadly in line with IMGT annotations, most TCR beta V segments showed up in productive rearrangements about 87% or about 30% of the time in an earlier analysis of 450 to 600 of the donors. Linkage disequilibrium might explain the correlated functional status among segregating V segments, but an unknown experimental factor could not be excluded. According to a later analysis, parvovirus B19, influenza, CMV and Epstein-Barr virus appeared linked to several top co-occurrence clusters. In the study, about 150 TCR beta chains were listed as associated with cytomegalovirus. A later genetic analysis associated a missense DCLRE1C variant with V-gene and J-gene trimming of TCR beta chains, and an independent cohort replicated the association. A later analysis associated 17,000 or so TCR beta sequences with specific HLA alleles at a false discovery rate of 0.05. The authors suggested that the approach could potentially be extended to other disease states and immunological phenotypes. A group of highly shared sequence variants was considered likely to be a technical artifact of the sequencing pipeline. When HLA alleles, especially DR and DQ, strongly co-occurred, attributing TCR associations to individual alleles was difficult. Compared with equally common non-associated chains, HLA-associated TCR beta chains in a later analysis were more clonally expanded and had lower generation probabilities. A further reported finding was that TCR beta sequences accurately predicted the HLA-A and HLA-B alleles for most subjects in the first cohort. The classifier was reported to diagnose cytomegalovirus status with high specificity and sensitivity in both the original cohort and the validation cohort. Immune exposure information for the cohort was limited to CMV serostatus. Roughly uniform sequencing depth across donors was assumed in presence/absence analyses, although this assumption may not hold. Some IMGT-functional V segments, including TRBV6-2 and TRBV6-3, could not be distinguished by the 87-base-pair reads and were therefore excluded. Three of the identified cytomegalovirus-associated TCR beta chains were confirmed in vitro to be specific for cytomegalovirus antigens. Because counts were too low, approximately 18 rarely observed V segments, including chromosome 9 orphons, were excluded from the earlier analysis of 587 of the donors. Because HLA typing was unavailable for some donors at each locus, only the typed subset was used in association tests. In a later genetic analysis, fewer N-insertions in productive TCRs were reported among donors in an Asian-associated ancestry cluster than the approximately 710-donor mean. Most CMV-associated TCR beta chains appeared to be HLA-restricted in a later analysis, and the HLA associations seemed to be driven largely by CMV exposure. Only TCR beta chains were sequenced in this cohort, and the absence of alpha or paired-chain data limited detectable features. Most TCR sequences were seen in very few donors, while some public TCRs were found in many individuals.

Library method: the immunoSEQ multiplex PCR assay. The multiplex PCR relied on a mix of 60 forward primers for TCR Vbeta segments and 13 reverse primers for TCR Jbeta segments. Amplification of the CDR3 region of rearranged TCR beta genes was performed with a multiplex PCR assay on genomic DNA. On the Illumina HiSeq System, the amplified TCR beta libraries were sequenced as 87-base-pair reads. Under the source paper's analysis protocol: A later analysis counted tens of millions of unique TCR beta chains across the 670 or so repertoires, and some 12 million of these chains were shared by at least two donors. Raw reads were error-corrected and collapsed into unique sequences by a nearest-neighbor algorithm in which closely related sequences were merged to remove PCR and sequencing errors. Alignment of CDR3 sequences to IMGT reference sequences was used to assign V, D and J gene segments. For a sequence to be retained, at least a six-nucleotide match to both a V gene segment and a J gene segment was required. A rearrangement counted as productive if the CDR3 had no stop codons and remained in frame with V and J, and every other rearrangement counted as non-productive. Following IMGT convention, CDR3 was defined as the stretch from the second conserved V-encoded cysteine to the conserved J-encoded phenylalanine. The earlier analysis of 500 to 600 of the donors excluded sequences that lacked an unambiguous match to a single V gene segment. An earlier analysis of several hundred of the donors classified V segments as functional when productive rearrangements were above 56.7% and as segregating when the standard deviation between donors was above 5%. To diagnose cytomegalovirus status from the catalog of TCR beta chain sequences, a statistical classification framework was built. In a later analysis, V and J genes were assigned by comparing TCR nucleotide sequences against IMGT/GENE-DB human TR gene sequences. A later analysis assigned CDR3 sequences and most-parsimonious VDJ recombination scenarios with the TCRdist pipeline. In a later analysis, each TCR beta chain was defined by its CDR3 amino acid sequence together with its V-gene family, and reads without a unique V-gene family were excluded. To address suspected cross-contamination and a sequencing artifact, a later analysis removed around 600 highly shared, low-generation-probability nucleotide sequences. A later analysis calculated a clonal expansion index for each public chain from normalized within-repertoire ranks of inferred template counts. A later analysis computed generation probabilities with a VDJ recombination model fitted to out-of-frame rearrangements, and checked the results against IGoR. In a later analysis, TCR-TCR, TCR-HLA and TCR-CMV co-occurrence was scored with hypergeometric tests, and a repertoire-size bias correction was applied to TCR pairs. In a later analysis, false discovery rates were estimated by permuting HLA or CMV assignments 20 times. In a later analysis, co-occurring TCRs were grouped using DBSCAN, and TCRdist sequence similarity was added for clustering within HLA-allele-positive subsets. Repertoires with fewer than 30,000 or more than 120,000 public chains were left out of co-occurrence clustering, as were several repertoires with anomalous nucleotide sharing. As stored in TCRdb, this immuneACCESS dataset retains in-frame rearrangements with V and J assigned. A fraction of the clones does not appear; measured against another copy, unresolved V genes explain less than half of the discrepancy, and the remainder lacks a known reason. That table supplies the V and J calls and clone size; D and trimming were determined from the DNA. For this sample the table gives 99,000 or so clones, of which 75% to 90% were detected only once. Jointly, the top ten make up approximately 7.2% of the sample.

The CDR3 contains 15 residues, cysteine and phenylalanine counted. The DNA shown is the 45-base CDR3, in frame from base 1. Per the germline V gene, SGHRS is the CDR1 and YFSETQ is the CDR2. The V end loses 2 bases and the J end loses 0 bases, and a stretch of 10 bases separates them. The cohort was made up of hundreds of healthy bone marrow donors. All cohort members were sampled while nominally healthy, although unrecorded immune exposures were likely present. The donor tested CMV seropositive and was one of the 289 seropositive cohort members. A peripheral blood sample was collected from each donor, and TCR beta sequencing was performed on peripheral blood mononuclear cells. The Qiagen DNeasy Blood Extraction Kit was used to extract genomic DNA from the blood cell samples. Regarding this clone: Its antigen specificity is not known. No much larger clonotype is one base removed from it; base qualities were not supplied. Additional DNA sequences in this sample encode the identical CDR3.

The clonotype was recovered from a man younger than 40 in good health and CMV-seropositive. Here the chain combines TRBV5-1 and TRBJ2-3; a tentative D match to TRBD2 spans 6 bases. The sequencing sample was made of PBMCs. The nucleotides read TGCGCCAGCAGCTTCTCCGGGACTAGCACAGATACGCAGTATTTT. This yields the protein CASSFSGTSTDTQYF.